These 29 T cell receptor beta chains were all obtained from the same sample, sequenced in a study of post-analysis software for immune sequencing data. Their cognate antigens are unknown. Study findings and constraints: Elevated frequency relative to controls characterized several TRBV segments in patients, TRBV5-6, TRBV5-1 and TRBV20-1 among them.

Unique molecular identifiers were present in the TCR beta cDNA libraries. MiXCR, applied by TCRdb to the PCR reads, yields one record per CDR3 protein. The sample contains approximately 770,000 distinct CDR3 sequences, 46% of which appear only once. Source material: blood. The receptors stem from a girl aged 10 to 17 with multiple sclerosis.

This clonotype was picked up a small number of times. CDR3 loop: CASSEGLFSGSYTF. Written as DNA, the CDR3 is TGTGCCAGCAGTGAAGGGCTGTTCTCGGGCAGCTACACCTTC. This chain connects TRBV6-1 to TRBJ1-2, with no clear D. The CDR3 spans 14 residues. V lost 1 base, J lost 9 bases, and 15 bases lay in between. Looked up from germline, CDR1 is MNHNS and CDR2 is SASEGT.

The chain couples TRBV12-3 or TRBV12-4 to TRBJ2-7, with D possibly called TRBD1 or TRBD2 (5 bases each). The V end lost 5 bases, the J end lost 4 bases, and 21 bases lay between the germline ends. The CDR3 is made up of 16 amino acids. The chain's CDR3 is CASSPGQGIFDYEQYF. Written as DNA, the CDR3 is TGTGCCAGCAGTCCGGGGCAGGGAATCTTCGATTACGAGCAGTACTTC.

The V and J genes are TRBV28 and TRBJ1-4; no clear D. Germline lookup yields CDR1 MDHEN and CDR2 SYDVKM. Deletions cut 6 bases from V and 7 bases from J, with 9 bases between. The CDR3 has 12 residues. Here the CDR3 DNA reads TGTGCCAGCAGCTCCCGCCTTGAAAAACTGTTTTTT. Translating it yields CASSSRLEKLFF.

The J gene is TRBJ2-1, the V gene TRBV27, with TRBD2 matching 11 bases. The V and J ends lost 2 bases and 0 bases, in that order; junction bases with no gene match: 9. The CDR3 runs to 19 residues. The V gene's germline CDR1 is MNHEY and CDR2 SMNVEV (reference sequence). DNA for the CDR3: TGTGCCAGCAGTTTAGCTACGCTAGCGGGAGGCAGCTCCTACAATGAGCAGTTCTTC. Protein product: CASSLATLAGGSSYNEQFF.

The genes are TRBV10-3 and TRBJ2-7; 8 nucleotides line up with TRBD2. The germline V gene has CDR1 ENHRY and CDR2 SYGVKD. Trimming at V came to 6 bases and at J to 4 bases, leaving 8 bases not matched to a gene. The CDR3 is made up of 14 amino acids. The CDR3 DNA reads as TGTGCCATCAGCCAGACTAGCGATTCTTACGAGCAGTACTTC. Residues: CAISQTSDSYEQYF.

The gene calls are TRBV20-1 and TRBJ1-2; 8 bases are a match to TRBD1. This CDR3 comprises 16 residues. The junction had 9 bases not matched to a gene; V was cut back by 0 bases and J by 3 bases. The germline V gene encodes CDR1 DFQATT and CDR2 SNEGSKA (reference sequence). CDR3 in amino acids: CSARDHGQGMDYGYTF. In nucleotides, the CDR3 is TGCAGTGCTAGAGATCATGGACAGGGAATGGACTATGGCTACACCTTC.

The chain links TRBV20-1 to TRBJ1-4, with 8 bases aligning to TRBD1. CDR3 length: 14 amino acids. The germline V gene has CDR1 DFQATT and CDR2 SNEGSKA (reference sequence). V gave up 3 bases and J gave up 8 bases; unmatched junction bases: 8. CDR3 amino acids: CSARETGAGEKLFF. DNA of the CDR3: TGCAGTGCTAGGGAGACAGGGGCTGGAGAAAAACTGTTTTTT.

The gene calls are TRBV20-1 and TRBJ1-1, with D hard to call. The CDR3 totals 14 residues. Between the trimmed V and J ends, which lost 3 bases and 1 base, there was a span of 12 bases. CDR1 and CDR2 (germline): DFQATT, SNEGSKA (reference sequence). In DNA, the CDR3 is TGCAGTGCTAGCCCCCGGGCCGGGAACACTGAAGCTTTCTTT. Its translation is CSASPRAGNTEAFF.

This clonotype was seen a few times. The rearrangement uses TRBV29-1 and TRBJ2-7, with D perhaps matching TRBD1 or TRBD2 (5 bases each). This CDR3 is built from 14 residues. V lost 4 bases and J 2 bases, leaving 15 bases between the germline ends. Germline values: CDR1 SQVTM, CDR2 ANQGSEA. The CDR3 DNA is TGCAGCGTTGGTCCCCGGGGCAGGGCCTACGAGCAGTACTTC. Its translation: CSVGPRGRAYEQYF.

The CDR3 nucleotides read TGTGCCAGCAAGATGGAGAGGGAATTCGGAAACACTGAAGCTTTCTTT. It translates to CASKMEREFGNTEAFF. The chain is built from TRBV6-1 and TRBJ1-1; D gene ambiguous. The CDR3 spans 16 residues. Germline V gene data show CDR1 as MNHNS and CDR2 as SASEGT. V gave up 7 bases and J gave up 2 bases, with 20 bases separating them.

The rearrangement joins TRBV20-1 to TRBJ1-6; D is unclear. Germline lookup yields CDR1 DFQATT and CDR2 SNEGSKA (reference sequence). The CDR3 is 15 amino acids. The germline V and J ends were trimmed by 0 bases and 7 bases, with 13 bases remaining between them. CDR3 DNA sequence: TGCAGTGCTAGAGATCCCAGGTTGAACAATTCACCCCTCCACTTT. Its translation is CSARDPRLNNSPLHF.

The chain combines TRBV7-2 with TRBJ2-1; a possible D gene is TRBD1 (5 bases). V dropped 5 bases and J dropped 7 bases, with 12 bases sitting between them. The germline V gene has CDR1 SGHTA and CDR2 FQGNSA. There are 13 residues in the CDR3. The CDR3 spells CASSNLGVNEQFF. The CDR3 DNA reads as TGTGCCAGCAGCAACCTAGGGGTTAATGAGCAGTTCTTC.

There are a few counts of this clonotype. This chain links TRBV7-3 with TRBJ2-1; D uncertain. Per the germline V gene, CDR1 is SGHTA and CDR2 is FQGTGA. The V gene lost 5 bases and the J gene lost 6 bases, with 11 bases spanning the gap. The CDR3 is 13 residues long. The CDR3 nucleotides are TGTGCCAGCAGCCCCCCTAGTTCCAATGAGCAGTTCTTC. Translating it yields CASSPPSSNEQFF. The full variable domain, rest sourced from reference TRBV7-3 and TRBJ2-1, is GAGVSQTPSNKVTEKGKYVELRCDPISGHTALYWYRQSLGQGPEFLIYFQGTGAADDSGLPNDRFFAVRPEGSVSTLKIQRTERGDSAVYLCASSPPSSNEQFFGPGTRLTVL.

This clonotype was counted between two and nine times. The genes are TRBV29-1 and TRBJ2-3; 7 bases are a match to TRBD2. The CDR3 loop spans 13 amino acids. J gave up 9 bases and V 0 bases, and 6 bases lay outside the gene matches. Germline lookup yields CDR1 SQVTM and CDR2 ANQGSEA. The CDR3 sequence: CSVEELFGGTQYF. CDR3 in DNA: TGCAGCGTTGAAGAGTTATTCGGGGGGACGCAGTATTTT.

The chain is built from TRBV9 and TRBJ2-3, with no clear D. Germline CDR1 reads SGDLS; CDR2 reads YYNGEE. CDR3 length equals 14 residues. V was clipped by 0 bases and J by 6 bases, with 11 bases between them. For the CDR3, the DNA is TGTGCCAGCAGCGTAGGAGGATTAAGGGATACGCAGTATTTT. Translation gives CASSVGGLRDTQYF.

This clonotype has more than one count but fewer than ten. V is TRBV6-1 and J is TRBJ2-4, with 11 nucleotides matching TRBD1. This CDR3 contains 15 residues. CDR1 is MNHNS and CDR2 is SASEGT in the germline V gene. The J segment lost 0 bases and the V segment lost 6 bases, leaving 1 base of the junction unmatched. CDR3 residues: CASRDRGLAKNIQYF. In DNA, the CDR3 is TGTGCCAGCAGGGACAGGGGGCTAGCCAAAAACATTCAGTACTTC.

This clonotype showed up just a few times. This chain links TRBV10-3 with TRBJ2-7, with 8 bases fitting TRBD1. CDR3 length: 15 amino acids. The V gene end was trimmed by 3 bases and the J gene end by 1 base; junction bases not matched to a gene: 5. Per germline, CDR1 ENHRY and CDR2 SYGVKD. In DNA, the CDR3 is TGTGCCATCAGTGATCGCAGGGGGCAATCCTACGAGCAGTACTTC. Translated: CAISDRRGQSYEQYF.

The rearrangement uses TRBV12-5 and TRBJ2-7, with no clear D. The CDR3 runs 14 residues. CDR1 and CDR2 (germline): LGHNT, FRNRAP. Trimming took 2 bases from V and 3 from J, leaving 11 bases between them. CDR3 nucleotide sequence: TGTGCTAGTGGTTTGTCCTGGCCAGACTACGAGCAGTACTTC. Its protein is CASGLSWPDYEQYF.

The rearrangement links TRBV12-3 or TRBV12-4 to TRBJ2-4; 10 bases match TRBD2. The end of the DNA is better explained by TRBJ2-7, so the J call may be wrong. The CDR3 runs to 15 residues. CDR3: CASSFSPSGRGEQYF. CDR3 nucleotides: TGTGCCAGCAGTTTTTCCCCTAGCGGGAGAGGCGAGCAGTACTTC.

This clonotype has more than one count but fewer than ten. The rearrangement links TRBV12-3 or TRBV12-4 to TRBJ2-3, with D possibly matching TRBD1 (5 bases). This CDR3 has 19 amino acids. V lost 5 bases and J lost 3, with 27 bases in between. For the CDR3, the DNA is TGTGCCAGCAGTCCTTCTCCCTCCAGAGCAGGGATGGCGACAGATACGCAGTATTTT. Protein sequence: CASSPSPSRAGMATDTQYF.

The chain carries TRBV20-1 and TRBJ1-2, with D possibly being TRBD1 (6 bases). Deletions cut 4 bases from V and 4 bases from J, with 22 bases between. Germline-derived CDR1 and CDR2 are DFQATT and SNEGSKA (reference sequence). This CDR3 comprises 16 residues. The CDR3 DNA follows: TGCAGTGCTACCCCTGAATGGCGGGGGCTGGGCTATGGCTACACCTTC. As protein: CSATPEWRGLGYGYTF.

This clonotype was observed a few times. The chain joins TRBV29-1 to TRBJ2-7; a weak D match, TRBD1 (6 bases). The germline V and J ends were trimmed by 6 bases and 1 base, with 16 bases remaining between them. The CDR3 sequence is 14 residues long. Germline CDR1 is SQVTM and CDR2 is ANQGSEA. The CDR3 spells CSVQGGDGSYEQYF. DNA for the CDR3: TGCAGCGTCCAAGGGGGAGATGGGTCCTACGAGCAGTACTTC.

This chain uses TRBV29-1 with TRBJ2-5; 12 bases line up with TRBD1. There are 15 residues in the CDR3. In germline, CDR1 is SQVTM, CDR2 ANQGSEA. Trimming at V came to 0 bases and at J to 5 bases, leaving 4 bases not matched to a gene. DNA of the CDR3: TGCAGCGTTGAAGAAGGGACAGGGGGCGGCGAGACCCAGTACTTC. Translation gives CSVEEGTGGGETQYF. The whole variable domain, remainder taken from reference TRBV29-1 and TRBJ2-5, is SAVISQKPSRDICQRGTSLTIQCQVDSQVTMMFWYRQQPGQSLTLIATANQGSEATYESGFVIDKFPISRPNLTFSTLTVSNMSPEDSSIYLCSVEEGTGGGETQYFGPGTRLLVL.

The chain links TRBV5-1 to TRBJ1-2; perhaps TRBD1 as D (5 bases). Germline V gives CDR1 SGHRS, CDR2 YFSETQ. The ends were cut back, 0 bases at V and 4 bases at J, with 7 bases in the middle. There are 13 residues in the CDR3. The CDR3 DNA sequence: TGCGCCAGCAGCTTGGAAGGGGCCTATGGCTACACCTTC. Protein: CASSLEGAYGYTF.

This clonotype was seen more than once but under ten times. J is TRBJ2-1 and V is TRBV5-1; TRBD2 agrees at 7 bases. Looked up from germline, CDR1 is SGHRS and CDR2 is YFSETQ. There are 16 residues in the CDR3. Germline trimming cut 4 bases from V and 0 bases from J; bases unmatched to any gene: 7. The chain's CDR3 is CASSPFGLDSYNEQFF. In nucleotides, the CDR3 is TGCGCCAGCAGCCCCTTCGGACTAGACTCCTACAATGAGCAGTTCTTC.

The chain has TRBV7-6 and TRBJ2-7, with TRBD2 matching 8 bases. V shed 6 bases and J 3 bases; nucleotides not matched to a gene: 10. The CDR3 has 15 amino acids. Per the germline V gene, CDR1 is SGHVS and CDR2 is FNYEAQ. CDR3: CASSPRISGNYEQYF. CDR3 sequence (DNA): TGTGCCAGCAGTCCCCGAATTAGCGGGAACTACGAGCAGTACTTC.

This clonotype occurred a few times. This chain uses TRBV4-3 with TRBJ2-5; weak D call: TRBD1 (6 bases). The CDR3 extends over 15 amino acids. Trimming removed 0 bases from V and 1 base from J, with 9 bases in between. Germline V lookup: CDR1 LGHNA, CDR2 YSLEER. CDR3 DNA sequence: TGCGCCAGCAGCCAAGAGACAGGAGCCCAAGAGACCCAGTACTTC. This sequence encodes CASSQETGAQETQYF.

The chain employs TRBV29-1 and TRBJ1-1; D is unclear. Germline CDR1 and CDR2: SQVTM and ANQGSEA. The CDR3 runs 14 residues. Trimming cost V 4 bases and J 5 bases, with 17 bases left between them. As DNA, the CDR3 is TGCAGCGTTGCAGACGGTCCCCTGGGGACTGAAGCTTTCTTT. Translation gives CSVADGPLGTEAFF.

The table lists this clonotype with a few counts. CDR3: CASSLVGQGFGTDTQYF. CDR3 bases: TGCGCCAGCAGCTTGGTGGGACAGGGCTTTGGCACAGATACGCAGTATTTT. The gene calls are TRBV5-1 and TRBJ2-3, with 9 bases that match TRBD1. V shed 0 bases and J 1 base; nucleotides not matched to a gene: 6. Per the germline V gene, CDR1 is SGHRS and CDR2 is YFSETQ. The CDR3 length is 17 residues.